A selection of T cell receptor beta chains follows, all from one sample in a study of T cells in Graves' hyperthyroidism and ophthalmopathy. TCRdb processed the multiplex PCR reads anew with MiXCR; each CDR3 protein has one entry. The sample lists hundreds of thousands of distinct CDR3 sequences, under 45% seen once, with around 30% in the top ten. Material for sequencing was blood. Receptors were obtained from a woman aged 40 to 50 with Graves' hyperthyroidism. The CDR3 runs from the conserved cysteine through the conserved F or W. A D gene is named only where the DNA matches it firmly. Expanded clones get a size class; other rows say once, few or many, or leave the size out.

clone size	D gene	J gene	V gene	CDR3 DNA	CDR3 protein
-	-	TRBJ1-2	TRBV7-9	TGTGCCAGCAGCTTACCCGCCACAGCCTTGAGTGGCTACACCTTC	CASSLPATALSGYTF
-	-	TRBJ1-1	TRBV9	TGTGCCAGCAGCGTAGGGGGTAGCGACACTGAAGCTTTCTTT	CASSVGGSDTEAFF
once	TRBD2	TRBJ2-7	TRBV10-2	TGTGCCAGCAGCCTTACTAGCGGGAGTGGCGAGCAGTACTTC	CASSLTSGSGEQYF
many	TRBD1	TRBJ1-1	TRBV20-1	TGCAGTGCTAGAGTTCGGACAGGCTTAACCATGAACACTGAAGCTTTCTTT	CSARVRTGLTMNTEAFF
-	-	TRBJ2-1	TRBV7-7	TGTGCCAGCGGGAGGCTTGAGCAGTTCTTC	CASGRLEQFF
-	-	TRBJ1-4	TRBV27	TGTGCCAGCAGTTTATCGGGGCAGGGTAATGAAAAACTGTTTTTT	CASSLSGQGNEKLFF
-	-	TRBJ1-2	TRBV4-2	TGTGCCAGCAGCCAAGATCGGGACCTCTATGGCTACACCTTC	CASSQDRDLYGYTF
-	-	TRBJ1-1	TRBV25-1	TGTGCCAGCAGTCGTAGGGCCGGGACACTTATTGAGGGCACTGAAGCTTTCTTT	CASSRRAGTLIEGTEAFF
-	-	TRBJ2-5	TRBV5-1	TGCGCCAGCAGCTTGGGAGGCGGTGAGGAGACCCAGTACTTC	CASSLGGGEETQYF
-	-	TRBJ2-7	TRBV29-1	TGCAGCCAAGGGGGGAACGAGCAGTACTTC	CSQGGNEQYF
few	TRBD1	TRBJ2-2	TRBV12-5	TGTGCTAGTGGTTACGGGACAGCCACCGGGGAGCTGTTTTTT	CASGYGTATGELFF
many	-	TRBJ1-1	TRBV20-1	TGCAGTGCTGGGACGGCCGAGAACACTGAAGCTTTCTTT	CSAGTAENTEAFF
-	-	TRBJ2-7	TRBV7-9	TGTGCCAGCAGCTTAGTACCCTCGGCGACAGCCTACGAGCAGTACTTC	CASSLVPSATAYEQYF
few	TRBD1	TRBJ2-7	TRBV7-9	TGTGCCAGCAGTTACCGGGACAGGGTCCACGAGCAGTACTTC	CASSYRDRVHEQYF
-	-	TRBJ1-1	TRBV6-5	TGTGCCAGCAGTTCACCCCCCGTGAAAGCTTTCTTT	CASSSPPVKAFF
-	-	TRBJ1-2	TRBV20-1	TGCAGTGCTAGATCGTTTGGTTTAACCTTC	CSARSFGLTF
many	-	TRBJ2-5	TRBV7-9	TGTGCCAGCAGCTTAGCGCGGCAGGGGCAAGAGACCCAGTACTTC	CASSLARQGQETQYF
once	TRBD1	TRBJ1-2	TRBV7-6	TGTGCCAGCAGCTTTGGGACAGGGGGCGACTATGGCTACACCTTC	CASSFGTGGDYGYTF
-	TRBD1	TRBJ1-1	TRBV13	TGTGCCAGCAGCTCCCAGGGGGCGGGGACTGAAGCTCTCTTT	CASSSQGAGTEALF
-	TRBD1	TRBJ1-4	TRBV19	TGTGCCAGTAGTGGGGAGATCTGGACAGGGGCGTCAACTAATGAAAAACTGTTTTTT	CASSGEIWTGASTNEKLFF
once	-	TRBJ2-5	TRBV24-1	TGTGCCAGTAGTGACGACCCCATGATCAGCCCGTTGGGGTTACGGGAGACCCAGTACTTC	CASSDDPMISPLGLRETQYF
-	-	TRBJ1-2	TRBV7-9	TGCGCCAGCAGCCAAGAGGCCGCTGGGGGCTACACCTTC	CASSQEAAGGYTF
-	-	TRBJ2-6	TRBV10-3	TGTGCCATCAGCACCCTTTCTGGGGCCAACGTCCTGACTTTC	CAISTLSGANVLTF
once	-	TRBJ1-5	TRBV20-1	TGCAGTGCTAGAGACCCATCCGGACTCCCGCTTAGCAATCAGCCCCAGCATTTT	CSARDPSGLPLSNQPQHF
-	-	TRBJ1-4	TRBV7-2	TGTGCCAGCAGCCCTCGGTCCGAAACCAAACTGTTTTTT	CASSPRSETKLFF
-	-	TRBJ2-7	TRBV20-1	TGCAGTGCTGGCTCTCCGGCTACGGCTTCCTACGCGCAGTACTTC	CSAGSPATASYAQYF
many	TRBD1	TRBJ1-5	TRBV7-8	TGTGCCAGCAGCTTGTTGGACAGGAGCAATCAGCCCCAGCATTTT	CASSLLDRSNQPQHF
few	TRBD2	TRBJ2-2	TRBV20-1	TGCAGTGCTAGAGATCTAGTGTCGGCGGGAGGGCCGGCGGGGGAGCTGTTTTTT	CSARDLVSAGGPAGELFF
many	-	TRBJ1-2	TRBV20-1	TGCAGTGCTAGAAGGGAGGCGGGCTATGGCTACACCTTC	CSARREAGYGYTF
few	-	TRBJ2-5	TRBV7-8	TGTGCCAGCAGCTACCCCGCGGGTTACCAAGAGACCCAGTACTTC	CASSYPAGYQETQYF
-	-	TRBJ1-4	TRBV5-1	TGCGCCAGCGCAGATACAGGATCTGAAAAACTGTTTTTT	CASADTGSEKLFF
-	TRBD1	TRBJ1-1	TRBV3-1	TGTGCCAGCAGCCGGGGGACAGGTAATGGATCAGCTTTCTTT	CASSRGTGNGSAFF
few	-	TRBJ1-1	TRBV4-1	TGCGCCAGCAGCCAAGATGACAGTCTTCCGAGAATTAACACTGAAGCTTTCTTT	CASSQDDSLPRINTEAFF
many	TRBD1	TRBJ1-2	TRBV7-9	TGTGCCATCCCCGGGACAGGGAGCCCTATTGGTGGCTACACCTTC	CAIPGTGSPIGGYTF
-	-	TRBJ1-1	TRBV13	TGTGCCAGCAGCTTCGATCAGACTAGGTCTGAAGCTTTCTTT	CASSFDQTRSEAFF
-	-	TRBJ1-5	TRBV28	TGTGCCAGCAGTCATCAACAGCCCCAGCATTTT	CASSHQQPQHF
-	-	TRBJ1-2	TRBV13	TGTGCCAGCAGCTCTTCCGACAGGAGCTATGGCTACACCTTC	CASSSSDRSYGYTF
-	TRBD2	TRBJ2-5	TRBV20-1	TGCAGTGCCGATCGGGAGGGCTTCCGACGGGCCGAAGAGACCCAGTACTTC	CSADREGFRRAEETQYF
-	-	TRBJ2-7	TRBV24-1	TGTGCCACCAGTGAATCCAGGTACTCCTACGAGCAGTACTTC	CATSESRYSYEQYF
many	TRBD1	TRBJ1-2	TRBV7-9	TGTGCCAGCAGCTTTACAGGGGAAGGAGGCTACACCTTC	CASSFTGEGGYTF